This TCR beta chain came from a study of cytomegalovirus exposure and HLA in healthy donors (dated by TCRdb to between 2016 and 2019). Notes on the research overall: An earlier analysis of roughly 630 of the donors reported about 290 Gb of sequence data and 100 million to 130 million unique TCR beta sequences from roughly 180 million T cells. An early release that covered 640 HLA-typed donors contained around 300 gigabases of sequencing data and tens of millions of unique TCR sequences. The study aimed to test whether signatures of past pathogen exposure could be identified by cataloging public T cell receptors. Among some 400 genotyped donors of the cohort, an average of approximately 240,000 unique TCR beta nucleotide sequences were sequenced per donor, about a sixth of them non-productive. Along with the approximately 670-subject first cohort, a separate validation cohort of roughly 110 different subjects was used. About five DR-DQ haplotypes were treated as single units for association and clustering because of strong linkage in the cohort. Every repertoire in the discovery cohort had been generated on one and the same sequencing platform. A later genetic analysis used genome-wide SNP genotypes for 398 of the 666 donors, treating that subset as a discovery cohort. To decide whether each TCR beta V gene segment behaved as functional or pseudogenic, an earlier analysis of fewer than 750 of the donors relied on high-throughput TCR beta sequencing. The number of donors typed differed by locus, with 629-630 for A, B, C, DRB1 and DQB1, 522 for DQA1, over 600 for DPA1, and 400 to 490 for DPB1. Rather than drawing on any new phenotypic data, the later analysis identified candidate immune exposures from TCR beta sequences and the way those sequences occurred across donors. High-throughput TCR immunosequencing, statistical association of individual TCRs with disease status, and machine learning were combined to predict cytomegalovirus infection status. Of the approximately 370 genotyped donors, less than 90% were placed in the genetic ancestry cluster associated with self-reported Caucasian donors. A later analysis re-examined previously published TCR beta repertoires from about 700 donors and added high-resolution HLA genotyping to investigate patterns of TCR occurrence. The study profiled the T cell repertoires of under 850 subjects by immunosequencing and related them to cytomegalovirus serostatus. Both class I and class II loci were covered by HLA typing, at four-digit resolution. Donor age, sex, ethnicity and CMV serostatus were collected together with the repertoire data.

Libraries came from the immunoSEQ multiplex PCR assay. The multiplex PCR relied on a mix of 60 forward primers for TCR Vbeta segments and 13 reverse primers for TCR Jbeta segments. The CDR3 region of rearranged TCR beta genes was amplified from genomic DNA by a multiplex PCR assay. The amplified TCR beta libraries were sequenced on the Illumina HiSeq System as 87-base-pair reads. Per the original workflow: Across the 700 or so repertoires, a later analysis counted 60 million to 90 million unique TCR beta chains, 9.5 million to 12 million of which were shared by at least two donors. Raw reads were error-corrected and collapsed into unique sequences with a nearest-neighbor algorithm that merged closely related sequences to remove PCR and sequencing errors. Alignment of CDR3 sequences to IMGT reference sequences was used to assign V, D and J gene segments. Each retained sequence needed at least a six-nucleotide match to both a V gene segment and a J gene segment. Rearrangements were classified as productive when the CDR3 lacked stop codons and remained in frame with V and J, and all other rearrangements were classified as non-productive. CDR3 was defined according to IMGT convention as the region running from the second conserved V-encoded cysteine to the conserved J-encoded phenylalanine. In an earlier analysis of more than 550 of the donors, sequences lacking an unambiguous match to a single V gene segment were excluded. An earlier analysis of just under 600 of the donors called V segments functional above 56.7% productive rearrangements and segregating when the between-donor standard deviation exceeded 5%. To diagnose cytomegalovirus status from the catalog of TCR beta chain sequences, a statistical classification framework was built. A later analysis assigned V and J genes by comparing TCR nucleotide sequences with IMGT/GENE-DB human TR gene sequences. The TCRdist pipeline was used in a later analysis to assign CDR3 sequences and most-parsimonious VDJ recombination scenarios. In a later analysis, every TCR beta chain was defined by the combination of its CDR3 amino acid sequence and its V-gene family, and reads without a unique V-gene family were dropped. A later analysis removed 592 highly shared, low-generation-probability nucleotide sequences to deal with suspected cross-contamination and a sequencing artifact. A later analysis calculated a clonal expansion index for each public chain from normalized within-repertoire ranks of inferred template counts. In a later analysis, generation probabilities were computed with a VDJ recombination model fitted to out-of-frame rearrangements, and the resulting probabilities were checked against IGoR. In a later analysis, hypergeometric tests were used to score TCR-TCR, TCR-HLA and TCR-CMV co-occurrence, with a repertoire-size bias correction applied to TCR pairs. A later analysis estimated false discovery rates by permuting HLA or CMV assignments 20 times. In a later analysis, co-occurring TCRs were grouped with DBSCAN, and TCRdist sequence similarity was added when clustering was performed within HLA-allele-positive subsets. Repertoires with fewer than 30,000 or more than 120,000 public chains were left out of co-occurrence clustering, as were a handful of repertoires with anomalous nucleotide sharing. The source is immuneACCESS, and TCRdb retained only in-frame sequences with V and J called. Part of the clones is not carried over; for the studies checked, unresolved V genes explain less than half of this, and the remainder is unexplained. The V and J calls and the clone size are those of that table, but D and trimming were determined from the DNA. This specimen's table enumerates approximately 140,000 clones. Together, the top ten hold about 1.4% of the sample.

On this clone itself: The clone's antigen remains unknown.

The cohort comprised some 730 healthy bone marrow donors. All cohort members were sampled while nominally healthy, although unrecorded immune exposures were likely present. The donor was CMV seronegative and was included in the group of a few hundred seronegative cohort members. A peripheral blood sample was provided by each donor, and peripheral blood mononuclear cells were used for TCR beta sequencing. Genomic DNA extraction from the blood cell samples was performed with the Qiagen DNeasy Blood Extraction Kit. Including the terminal cysteine and phenylalanine, the CDR3 comprises 11 residues. CDR3 DNA only is kept here, 33 bases in frame from base 1. V sheds 6 bases and J sheds 5 bases, leaving 8 bases between their ends. As encoded in the germline V gene, CDR1 is MNHEY while CDR2 is SVGAGI. What the work shows at the level of the full study, not this receptor alone: A later analysis associated 16,951 TCR beta sequences with specific HLA alleles at a false discovery rate of 0.05. The study listed 164 TCR beta chains as associated with cytomegalovirus. Fewer than 20 rarely observed V segments, including chromosome 9 orphons, were excluded from the earlier analysis of several hundred of the donors because counts were too low. Roughly uniform sequencing depth across donors was assumed in presence/absence analyses, although this assumption may not hold. A further reported finding was that TCR beta sequences accurately predicted the HLA-A and HLA-B alleles for most subjects in the first cohort. A few of the identified cytomegalovirus-associated TCR beta chains were confirmed in vitro to be specific for cytomegalovirus antigens. Correlated functional status among segregating V segments might be attributable to linkage disequilibrium, but an unknown experimental factor could not be ruled out. When HLA alleles, especially DR and DQ, strongly co-occurred, attributing TCR associations to individual alleles was difficult. A later analysis reported that several top co-occurrence clusters appeared linked to parvovirus B19, influenza, CMV and Epstein-Barr virus. A later analysis found that most CMV-associated TCR beta chains appeared HLA-restricted, with HLA associations seemingly driven largely by CMV exposure. Because HLA typing was missing for some donors at each locus, association tests included only the typed subset. While some public TCRs were present in many individuals, most TCR sequences turned up only very rarely across donors. A cluster of highly shared sequence variants was judged likely to represent a technical artifact of the sequencing pipeline. This cohort had only TCR beta chains sequenced, and the lack of alpha or paired-chain data limited which features could be detected. A later genetic analysis associated a missense DCLRE1C variant with V-gene and J-gene trimming of TCR beta chains, and an independent cohort replicated the association. In both the original and validation cohorts, the classifier was reported to diagnose cytomegalovirus status with high specificity and sensitivity. Some IMGT-functional V segments, including TRBV6-2 and TRBV6-3, could not be told apart with the 87-base-pair reads, so those segments were excluded. The authors suggested that the approach could potentially be extended to other disease states and immunological phenotypes. In an earlier analysis of around 500 of the donors, most TCR beta V segments appeared in productive rearrangements about 90% or about 30% of the time, broadly matching IMGT annotations. A later genetic analysis reported fewer N-insertions in productive TCRs among donors in an Asian-associated ancestry cluster than the roughly 620-donor mean. In a later analysis, HLA-associated TCR beta chains showed more clonal expansion and lower generation probabilities than non-associated chains that were equally common. CMV serostatus was the only immune exposure information available for the cohort. In a later analysis, TCR association rates were found to vary across HLA loci, with the most associated TCRs seen for DRB1 alleles and the fewest for HLA-C alleles.

The receptor was derived from a woman in her forties in good health and CMV-seronegative. Material: PBMCs. Recombination connected TRBV6-5 to TRBJ2-7; the D gene lacks a confident call. The CDR3 region reads CASSPINEQYF. The DNA sequence is as follows: TGTGCCAGCAGCCCCATCAACGAGCAGTACTTC.